This TCR beta chain was identified during a study of T cell changes during pregnancy in multiple sclerosis. The protocol was immunoSEQ multiplex PCR, while the TCRdb copy is restricted to in-frame clones and leaves out a portion. The table has about 46,000 clones, almost 95% seen once; the top ten hold under 2.5%. Germline V gene data show CDR1 as MDHEN and CDR2 as SYDVKM. This CDR3 comprises 15 residues. V lost 6 bases, J lost 3 bases, and 17 bases lay in between. Sample: peripheral blood, taken in the third trimester of pregnancy. V usage is TRBV28 and J usage is TRBJ1-1; D is unresolved. The sequence was collected from a female donor with multiple sclerosis, enrolled in a pregnancy study. Here the CDR3 DNA reads TGTGCCAGCAGATCTCCGGGCCGAGCGGACACTGAAGCTTTCTTT. Amino acid sequence: CASRSPGRADTEAFF. Using reference TRBV28 and TRBJ1-1 for the parts outside the CDR3, the full variable domain is DVKVTQSSRYLVKRTGEKVFLECVQDMDHENMFWYRQDPGLGLRLIYFSYDVKMKEKGDIPEGYSVSREKKERFSLILESASTNQTSMYLCASRSPGRADTEAFFGQGTRLTVV.